A single sample gave rise to the 27 T cell receptor beta chains below, sequenced in a study of T cells of healthy individuals. TCRdb re-analysed the 5' RACE reads in MiXCR, keeping a single row per CDR3 protein. The repertoire includes 50,000 to 55,000 distinct CDR3 sequences, over 12% of them detected once, and around 15% sits in the top ten. Every receptor here comes from a human donor in good health.

This clonotype was found a few times. The chain employs TRBV7-9 and TRBJ2-7; possible D gene TRBD2, 6 bases. Germline-derived CDR1 and CDR2 are SEHNR and FQNEAQ (reference sequence). V shed 5 bases and J shed 1 base, with 18 bases lying between them. CDR3 length: 16 residues. Here the CDR3 DNA reads TGTGCCAGCAGCCCGGCGGGGCCGTCCAGATCCTACGAGCAGTACTTC. As protein: CASSPAGPSRSYEQYF.

This clonotype was observed at least ten times. The rearrangement links TRBV6-5 to TRBJ2-1; weak D call: TRBD2 (7 bases). CDR1 and CDR2 from the germline V gene are MNHEY and SVGAGI. The CDR3 consists of 12 residues. V lost 2 bases and J 10 bases, leaving 9 bases between the germline ends. This CDR3 is CASSYRGGEQFF. The CDR3 DNA reads as TGTGCCAGCAGTTACCGCGGGGGCGAGCAGTTCTTC.

This clonotype appeared a few times. The J gene is TRBJ1-5, the V gene TRBV3-1; D remains unclear. The V and J ends lost 5 bases and 4 bases respectively, with 15 bases between them. The CDR3 spans 15 residues. Germline CDR1 is LGHDT and CDR2 is YNNKEL (reference sequence). Here the CDR3 reads CASSYNDGSNQPQHF. In nucleotides, the CDR3 is TGTGCCAGCAGCTATAATGACGGTTCTAATCAGCCCCAGCATTTT.

This clonotype was observed a handful of times. The rearrangement links TRBV20-1 to TRBJ2-2; D is possibly TRBD1 or TRBD2 (6 bases each). The germline gives CDR1 DFQATT, CDR2 SNEGSKA (reference sequence). V lost 6 bases and J lost 5, with 19 bases in between. The CDR3 is made up of 15 amino acids. The CDR3 DNA is TGCAGTGCGCCTTGGGGGGCAGGGAGTACCGGGGAGCTGTTTTTT. Its translation: CSAPWGAGSTGELFF.

This clonotype has ten or more counts. The CDR3 region has the DNA TGTGCAAGTCGCTTGGGGGAGGGGCCAGGGCAGCCCCAGCATTTT. The encoded protein is CASRLGEGPGQPQHF. The chain links TRBV12-2 to TRBJ1-5. TRBV12-2 is a pseudogene segment. CDR3 size: 15 residues.

This clonotype has more than one count but fewer than ten. The rearrangement uses TRBV2 and TRBJ2-1, with 7 bases that match TRBD2. J was trimmed by 0 bases and V by 4 bases; bases with no gene match: 6. CDR1 and CDR2 (germline): SNHLY, FYNNEI. The CDR3 consists of 16 residues. This chain's CDR3 is CASSVTSQSSYNEQFF. The CDR3 DNA reads as TGTGCCAGCAGTGTGACTAGCCAAAGCTCCTACAATGAGCAGTTCTTC.

This clonotype was counted at least ten times. This chain connects TRBV5-1 to TRBJ1-3; TRBD1 might be the D (5 bases). Germline V gene sequence: CDR1 SGHRS, CDR2 YFSETQ. The CDR3 consists of 16 residues. V lost 4 bases to trimming and J lost 0 bases, with 14 bases between them. The CDR3 DNA reads TGCGCCAGCAGCCTGGTGGGGCTATACTCTGGAAACACCATATATTTT. Its translation: CASSLVGLYSGNTIYF.

This clonotype was seen repeatedly, ten times or more. V usage is TRBV24-1 and J usage is TRBJ2-2; D is unresolved. Germline loops: CDR1 KGHDR, CDR2 SFDVKD. Trimming removed 7 bases at V and 4 bases at J, with 9 bases between. CDR3 length: 13 amino acids. CDR3 loop: CATSALPTGELFF. The CDR3 DNA reads TGTGCCACCAGCGCCCTACCCACCGGGGAGCTGTTTTTT.

The genes are TRBV10-3 and TRBJ1-5, with no clear D. This CDR3 has 13 amino acids. Trimming pared 7 bases from V and 0 bases from J, leaving 7 bases between. Germline V gene lookup returns CDR1 ENHRY and CDR2 SYGVKD. The CDR3 sequence is CAIKMASNQPQHF. CDR3 sequence (DNA): TGTGCCATCAAGATGGCTAGCAATCAGCCCCAGCATTTT.

The gene calls are TRBV7-8 and TRBJ1-6, with a possible D match to TRBD1 (5 bases). In germline, CDR1 is SGHVS, CDR2 FQNEAQ. This CDR3 spans 17 amino acids. Trimming stripped 5 bases from V and 0 bases from J, with 14 bases between. The CDR3 sequence: CASSPRTQSSYNSPLHF. The CDR3 DNA follows: TGTGCCAGCAGCCCCCGGACACAGAGCTCCTATAATTCACCCCTCCACTTT.

The rearrangement uses TRBV5-1 and TRBJ2-7, with D uncertain. The germline gives CDR1 SGHRS, CDR2 YFSETQ. The CDR3 length is 15 residues. V was cut by 6 bases and J by 4 bases, with 20 bases left in between. The CDR3, as DNA: TGCGCCAGCACCGCCGTGGATCCTCTTCCGTACGAGCAGTACTTC. Residues: CASTAVDPLPYEQYF.

This clonotype was picked up many times. The rearrangement joins TRBV20-1 to TRBJ2-3, with D perhaps matching TRBD2 (5 bases). Germline-derived CDR1 and CDR2 are DFQATT and SNEGSKA (reference sequence). The length of the CDR3 is 14 residues. Trimming left V 0 bases short and J 3 bases short, with 10 bases between. CDR3: CSARDIRGTDTQYF. In DNA, the CDR3 is TGCAGTGCTAGAGATATACGGGGAACAGATACGCAGTATTTT.

This sequence joins TRBV2 and TRBJ2-2; D is uncertain. Trimming took 10 bases from V and 4 from J, leaving 10 bases between them. Germline V lookup: CDR1 SNHLY, CDR2 FYNNEI. This CDR3 is 12 amino acids long. The DNA of the CDR3 is TGTGCCAACCCACTATCCACCGGGGAGCTGTTTTTT. Protein: CANPLSTGELFF.

Only a few counts were recorded for this clonotype. This sequence joins TRBV20-1 and TRBJ1-1; TRBD1 is a possible D gene (5 bases). Germline V lookup: CDR1 DFQATT, CDR2 SNEGSKA (reference sequence). This CDR3 has 12 amino acids. CDR3 nucleotides: TGCAGCCCGGACGGGGGAGACACTGAAGCTTTCTTT. Translation: CSPDGGDTEAFF.

The V gene is TRBV11-1, the J gene TRBJ1-6; 8 positions match TRBD1. V dropped 4 bases and J dropped 11; count of bases not matched to a gene: 10. The CDR3 length is 15 residues. Germline V gene data show CDR1 as SGHAT and CDR2 as FQDESV (reference sequence). The CDR3 here is CASSYGQGVSAPLHF. The CDR3 DNA reads TGTGCCAGCAGCTACGGACAGGGCGTGAGTGCACCCCTCCACTTT. Full variable domain (rest looked up from reference TRBV11-1 and TRBJ1-6): EAEVAQSPRYKITEKSQAVAFWCDPISGHATLYWYRQILGQGPELLVQFQDESVVDDSQLPKDRFSAERLKGVDSTLKIQPAELGDSAMYLCASSYGQGVSAPLHFGNGTRLTVT.

This clonotype was recorded many times. The chain recombines TRBV2 with TRBJ2-7; 7 nucleotides match TRBD1. The trim removed 2 bases at V and 8 bases at J, leaving 9 bases unmatched. The V gene's germline CDR1 is SNHLY and CDR2 FYNNEI. The CDR3 extends over 14 amino acids. This CDR3 reads CASSESGTAFKQYF. The CDR3 nucleotides read TGTGCCAGCAGTGAAAGTGGGACAGCCTTCAAGCAGTACTTC.

This clonotype was seen only a few times. The chain couples TRBV14 to TRBJ2-1; D gene unclear. V lost 7 bases, J lost 3 bases, and 16 bases lay in between. CDR1 and CDR2 (germline): SGHDN, FVKESK. The CDR3 runs to 15 residues. CDR3 loop: CASKSGMGHYNEQFF. CDR3 coding DNA: TGTGCCAGCAAGAGTGGCATGGGCCACTACAATGAGCAGTTCTTC.

At least ten counts were recorded for this clonotype. The chain is built from TRBV10-3 and TRBJ2-7, with TRBD1 matching 9 bases. The CDR3 is 15 amino acids. Germline V gene lookup returns CDR1 ENHRY and CDR2 SYGVKD. The J segment lost 3 bases and the V segment lost 4 bases, leaving 7 bases of the junction unmatched. This CDR3 reads CAISGFRDRVYEQYF. In DNA, the CDR3 is TGTGCCATCAGTGGGTTCCGGGACAGGGTCTACGAGCAGTACTTC.

This chain uses TRBV20-1 with TRBJ2-7; D perhaps matches TRBD2 (5 bases). Trimming pared 3 bases from V and 7 bases from J, leaving 22 bases between. CDR3 length: 15 residues. Germline V gene lookup returns CDR1 DFQATT and CDR2 SNEGSKA (reference sequence). In DNA, the CDR3 is TGCAGTGCTAGCTCCGGGGTCTTACCGGGAAGTGAGCAGTACTTC. Residues: CSASSGVLPGSEQYF.

As regards this clonotype: An end of the junction differs from the germline gene, which may be a read error. J is TRBJ2-7 and V is TRBV20-1, with D possibly matching TRBD2 (6 bases). CDR1 is DFQATT and CDR2 is SNEGSKA in the germline V gene (reference sequence). This CDR3 has 12 amino acids. Here the CDR3 DNA reads TGCAGTGCCGCCGGGGGAATGGACGACGAGCACTTC. Protein sequence: CSAAGGMDDEHF.

The V gene is TRBV7-2, the J gene TRBJ1-1; D unclear. In germline, CDR1 is SGHTA, CDR2 FQGNSA. Trimming took 1 base from V and 1 from J, leaving 4 bases between them. The CDR3 is made up of 13 amino acids. CDR3 nucleotide sequence: TGTGCCAGCAGCTTAGACCAGAACACTGAAGCTTTCTTT. Translation: CASSLDQNTEAFF.

This clonotype was picked up a small number of times. The chain combines TRBV6-5 with TRBJ2-7; the D is unclear. V lost 0 bases to trimming and J lost 5 bases, with 14 bases between them. The germline CDR1 and CDR2 sequences are MNHEY and SVGAGI. The CDR3 has 15 amino acids. The CDR3 region has the DNA TGTGCCAGCAGTTACTCCCCGGCTCGCGTCGACGAGCAGTACTTC. Amino acid sequence: CASSYSPARVDEQYF.

This clonotype was seen more than once but under ten times. V and J are TRBV2 and TRBJ2-2; the match to TRBD1 covers 9 bases. Germline values: CDR1 SNHLY, CDR2 FYNNEI. The trim removed 6 bases at V and 6 bases at J, leaving 2 bases unmatched. The CDR3 has 13 amino acids. The DNA of the CDR3 is TGTGCCAGCAGGGGGGACAGGGCCGGGGAGCTGTTTTTT. This encodes CASRGDRAGELFF.

The chain joins TRBV7-6 to TRBJ2-5, with 10 bases aligning to TRBD2. Per the germline V gene, CDR1 is SGHVS and CDR2 is FNYEAQ. The CDR3 is 16 amino acids. J was trimmed by 4 bases and V by 0 bases; bases with no gene match: 5. Here the CDR3 DNA reads TGTGCCAGCAGCTTAGCTCTAGCGGGGGATGGAGAGACCCAGTACTTC. Protein sequence: CASSLALAGDGETQYF. The whole variable domain, remainder taken from reference TRBV7-6 and TRBJ2-5, is GAGVSQSPRYKVTKRGQDVALRCDPISGHVSLYWYRQALGQGPEFLTYFNYEAQQDKSGLPNDRFSAERPEGSISTLTIQRTEQRDSAMYRCASSLALAGDGETQYFGPGTRLLVL.

The genes are TRBV7-2 and TRBJ2-3; D perhaps matches TRBD2 (6 bases). Trimming took 6 bases from V and 4 from J, leaving 17 bases between them. The CDR3 totals 15 residues. CDR1 SGHTA and CDR2 FQGNSA come from the germline V gene. The CDR3 is CASRKSRERADTQYF. The CDR3 DNA sequence: TGTGCCAGCAGAAAGAGCCGGGAGAGGGCAGATACGCAGTATTTT.

Comment on this clonotype: A much bigger clone sits one base away, suggesting this may be a read error. This chain uses TRBV20-1 with TRBJ2-5; 11 bases match TRBD2. This CDR3 region has 14 residues. Looked up from germline, CDR1 is DFQATT and CDR2 is SNEGSKA (reference sequence). The CDR3 protein is CSAVLAGGRETQNF. CDR3 coding DNA: TGCAGTGCCGTGTTAGCGGGAGGGCGGGAGACCCAGAACTTC.

This clonotype was seen repeatedly, ten times or more. The rearrangement links TRBV7-9 to TRBJ1-3; D ambiguous. Germline CDR1 is SEHNR and CDR2 is FQNEAQ (reference sequence). V lost 9 bases and J 0 bases, leaving 9 bases between the germline ends. This CDR3 region has 13 residues. As DNA, the CDR3 is TGTGCCAGTGCAGAGTCCTCTGGAAACACCATATATTTT. Amino acids: CASAESSGNTIYF.